This record looks at one T cell receptor beta chain sequence and its context. Its antigen is not identified. These data are taken from a study of cytomegalovirus exposure and HLA in healthy donors. Across the whole study: T cells numbering around 190 million yielded 117 million unique TCR beta sequences in an earlier analysis.

The study's findings and limits: CMV serostatus was the sole immune exposure data available. For presence/absence analyses, sequencing depth was assumed to be roughly uniform across donors.

V lost 9 bases and J 5 bases, leaving 23 bases between the germline ends. This CDR3 has 15 amino acids. The germline gives CDR1 MNHNY, CDR2 SVGAGI (reference sequence). It was with 60 Vbeta and 13 Jbeta primers that the PCR ran. Profiling relied on immunoSEQ multiplex PCR, and the TCRdb table lists in-frame clones only, not all of them. The table lists around 170,000 clones, 80% to 85% of them singletons. The TCR was taken from a young woman in good health and CMV-seronegative. The chain employs TRBV6-6 and TRBJ2-7, with D perhaps matching TRBD2 (7 bases). The sample consisted of PBMCs. CDR3 residues: CARQNTGTGTNEQYF. CDR3 nucleotides: TGTGCCAGACAGAATACAGGGACGGGGACTAACGAGCAGTACTTC.